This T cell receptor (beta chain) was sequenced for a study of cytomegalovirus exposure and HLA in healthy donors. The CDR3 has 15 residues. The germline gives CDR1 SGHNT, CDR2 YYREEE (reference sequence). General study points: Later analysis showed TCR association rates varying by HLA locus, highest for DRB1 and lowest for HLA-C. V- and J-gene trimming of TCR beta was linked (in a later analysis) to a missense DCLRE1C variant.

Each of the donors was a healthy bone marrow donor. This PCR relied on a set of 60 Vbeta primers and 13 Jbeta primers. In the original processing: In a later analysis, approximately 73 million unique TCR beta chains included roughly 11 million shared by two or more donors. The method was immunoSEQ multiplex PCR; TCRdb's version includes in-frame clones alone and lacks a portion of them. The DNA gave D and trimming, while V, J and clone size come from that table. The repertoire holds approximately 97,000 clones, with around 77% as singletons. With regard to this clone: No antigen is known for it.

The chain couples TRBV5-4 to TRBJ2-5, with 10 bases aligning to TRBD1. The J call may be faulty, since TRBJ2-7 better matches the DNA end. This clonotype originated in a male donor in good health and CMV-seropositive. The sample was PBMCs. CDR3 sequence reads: CASSVVGTGEGEQYF. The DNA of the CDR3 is TGTGCCAGCAGCGTGGTCGGGACAGGGGAGGGCGAGCAGTACTTC.